The 21 T cell receptor beta chains in this list originate from one sample, sequenced in a study of cytomegalovirus exposure and HLA in healthy donors (dated by TCRdb to 2016 to 2017). The method was the immunoSEQ multiplex PCR assay. For the multiplex PCR, a mixture combining 60 forward primers for TCR Vbeta segments and 13 reverse primers for TCR Jbeta segments was used. Drawn from immuneACCESS, this table holds only the in-frame rearrangements with V and J called that TCRdb kept. Clones are partly lost; checked studies trace under half to an unresolved V gene and leave the rest unexplained. The sample has 130,000 to 150,000 clones on record, about 75% of them singletons. Of the sample, around 4% falls within the top ten clones. Sequencing was done on a sample of PBMCs. The source is a man in his sixties in good health and CMV-seronegative.

The V gene is TRBV5-1, the J gene TRBJ2-7; D is unresolved. The ends were cut back, 2 bases at V and 3 bases at J, with 9 bases in the middle. The CDR3 consists of 13 residues. Germline CDR1 reads SGHRS; CDR2 reads YFSETQ. The CDR3 loop reads CASSFGSNYEQYF. The CDR3 nucleotides read TGCGCCAGCAGCTTTGGCAGTAACTACGAGCAGTACTTC. The whole variable domain, remainder taken from reference TRBV5-1 and TRBJ2-7, is KAGVTQTPRYLIKTRGQQVTLSCSPISGHRSVSWYQQTPGQGLQFLFEYFSETQRNKGNFPGRFSGRQFSNSRSEMNVSTLELGDSALYLCASSFGSNYEQYFGPGTRLTVT.

The table lists this clone with a count of one. This chain uses TRBV30 with TRBJ2-1; D is possibly TRBD2 (5 bases). The CDR3 runs 14 residues. With 4 bases removed from V and 1 base from J, the gap between germline ends came to 11 bases. CDR1 is GTSNPN, CDR2 SVGIG, per germline (reference sequence). In nucleotides, the CDR3 is TGTGCCTGGATCGGGGATGGGTCCTACAATGAGCAGTTCTTC. This gives the protein CAWIGDGSYNEQFF.

The gene calls are TRBV29-1 and TRBJ2-7, with D tentatively TRBD2 (6 bases). V shed 5 bases and J shed 3 bases, with 23 bases lying between them. CDR3 length equals 16 residues. From germline, CDR1 is SQVTM and CDR2 ANQGSEA. The CDR3 coding sequence is TGCAGCGTTCCCGTCCCCTGGCAGGGTAGCGGCTACGAGCAGTACTTC. Amino acids: CSVPVPWQGSGYEQYF.

V usage is TRBV7-9 and J usage is TRBJ2-2, with 7 bases fitting TRBD1. The germline V gene has CDR1 SEHNR and CDR2 FQNEAQ (reference sequence). The CDR3 length is 15 residues. Trimming cost V 5 bases and J 1 base; bases outside gene matches: 4. This CDR3 is CASSRTGENTGELFF. The CDR3 bases are TGTGCCAGCAGCCGCACAGGGGAGAACACCGGGGAGCTGTTTTTT. The complete variable domain, with remaining parts taken from reference TRBV7-9 and TRBJ2-2, reads DTGVSQNPRHKITKRGQNVTFRCDPISEHNRLYWYRQTLGQGPEFLTYFQNEAQLEKSRLLSDRFSAERPKGSFSTLEIQRTEQGDSAMYLCASSRTGENTGELFFGEGSRLTVL.

This clone has just a few counts. V and J are TRBV25-1 and TRBJ2-7, with D possibly TRBD1 on 5 matching bases. Trimming shortened V by 7 bases and J by 3 bases, and 19 bases separated the two germline ends. Germline V gene sequence: CDR1 MGHDK, CDR2 SYGVNS. The CDR3 is 15 residues long. The CDR3 here is CASTKSVGRDYEQYF. The CDR3 nucleotides are TGTGCCAGCACCAAAAGCGTCGGCAGGGACTACGAGCAGTACTTC.

This clone was detected only a few times. The chain carries TRBV7-3 and TRBJ1-1; a possible D gene is TRBD1 (5 bases). V lost 5 bases and J 6 bases, leaving 7 bases between the germline ends. This CDR3 contains 11 residues. The germline CDR1 and CDR2 sequences are SGHTA and FQGTGA. CDR3 in amino acids: CASSEGAEAFF. The CDR3, as DNA: TGTGCCAGCAGCGAAGGGGCTGAAGCTTTCTTT.

The gene calls are TRBV7-8 and TRBJ2-3; 7 nucleotides align to TRBD2. V trimming: 1 base; J trimming: 6 bases; junction bases outside the gene matches: 4. From germline, CDR1 is SGHVS and CDR2 FQNEAQ. This CDR3 region has 14 residues. The CDR3 is CASSLGGSEDTQYF. CDR3 nucleotides: TGTGCCAGCAGCTTAGGCGGGAGTGAGGATACGCAGTATTTT.

In this sample, this clone turned up once. This chain joins TRBV11-2 and TRBJ1-6, with 9 bases matching TRBD1. Germline trimming cut 5 bases from V and 0 bases from J; bases unmatched to any gene: 8. There are 18 residues in the CDR3. CDR1 and CDR2 (germline): SGHAT, FQNNGV. CDR3 sequence (DNA): TGTGCCAGCAGCCCCCGACAGGGGGTAGGCTCCTATAATTCACCCCTCCACTTT. Translated: CASSPRQGVGSYNSPLHF. Full variable domain (missing parts from reference TRBV11-2 and TRBJ1-6): EAGVAQSPRYKIIEKRQSVAFWCNPISGHATLYWYQQILGQGPKLLIQFQNNGVVDDSQLPKDRFSAERLKGVDSTLKIQPAKLEDSAVYLCASSPRQGVGSYNSPLHFGNGTRLTVT.

This clone was detected once. This chain uses TRBV9 with TRBJ1-2, with D possibly matching TRBD1 (6 bases). The V gene's germline CDR1 is SGDLS and CDR2 YYNGEE. Trimming left V 3 bases short and J 0 bases short, with 18 bases between. The CDR3 covers 17 residues. The CDR3 region is CASSAQGTHTSNYGYTF. CDR3 coding DNA: TGTGCCAGCAGCGCACAGGGAACCCATACCTCTAACTATGGCTACACCTTC. Drawing the rest from reference TRBV9 and TRBJ1-2, the complete variable domain is DSGVTQTPKHLITATGQRVTLRCSPRSGDLSVYWYQQSLDQGLQFLIQYYNGEERAKGNILERFSAQQFPDLHSELNLSSLELGDSALYFCASSAQGTHTSNYGYTFGSGTRLTVV.

The V and J genes are TRBV4-3 and TRBJ1-1, with D possibly being TRBD1 (5 bases). CDR3 length: 14 residues. Deletions cut 0 bases from V and 6 bases from J, with 11 bases between. Germline CDR1 LGHNA, CDR2 YSLEER. In DNA form, the CDR3 reads TGCGCCAGCAGCCAAGATCGAAGGACATCTGAAGCTTTCTTT. This translates into CASSQDRRTSEAFF.

The chain links TRBV7-9 to TRBJ2-3; perhaps TRBD2 as D (7 bases). The CDR3 has 16 amino acids. Germline V gene sequence: CDR1 SEHNR, CDR2 FQNEAQ (reference sequence). With 2 bases removed from V and 4 bases from J, the gap between germline ends came to 16 bases. The CDR3 DNA is TGTGCCAGCAGCTTAAGGTCGGGGGGCAAGGCAGATACGCAGTATTTT. Amino acid sequence: CASSLRSGGKADTQYF.

The J gene is TRBJ2-7, the V gene TRBV19, with TRBD2 matching 9 bases. There are 14 residues in the CDR3. V shed 2 bases and J 5 bases; nucleotides not matched to a gene: 4. The germline V gene encodes CDR1 LNHDA and CDR2 SQIVND (reference sequence). CDR3 nucleotides: TGTGCCAGTAGTATAATCGGGACTAGCAACGAGCAGTACTTC. Its translation is CASSIIGTSNEQYF.

This clone was counted between two and nine times. V usage is TRBV29-1 and J usage is TRBJ2-7; TRBD2 matches at 14 bases. With 6 bases clipped from V and 7 bases from J, the junction kept 5 bases outside the gene matches. The length of the CDR3 is 13 residues. Looked up from germline, CDR1 is SQVTM and CDR2 is ANQGSEA. The CDR3 loop reads CSVSTSGREEQYF. In DNA, the CDR3 is TGCAGCGTCTCGACTAGCGGGAGGGAAGAGCAGTACTTC.

The chain is built from TRBV5-4 and TRBJ1-2, with 9 bases that match TRBD1. Trimming took 0 bases from V and 5 from J; bases not matched to a gene: 2. The CDR3 totals 14 residues. Germline lookup yields CDR1 SGHNT and CDR2 YYREEE (reference sequence). The CDR3 DNA reads TGTGCCAGCAGCTTGGGACAGGGGGGGTATGGCTACACCTTC. This codes for CASSLGQGGYGYTF.

This rearrangement joins TRBV7-3 to TRBJ2-4; 7 bases agree with TRBD1. V was clipped by 4 bases and J by 0 bases; unmatched bases: 15. Germline CDR1 is SGHTA and CDR2 is FQGTGA. The CDR3 length is 19 residues. For the CDR3, the DNA is TGTGCCAGCAGCTACCGGGACAGACCCACCCGGCTAGCCAAAAACATTCAGTACTTC. It codes for CASSYRDRPTRLAKNIQYF.

This clone appeared a few times. V gene TRBV10-1 combines with J gene TRBJ2-3; 8 positions match TRBD1. The ends lost 4 bases at V and 0 bases at J; junction bases unmatched: 6. The CDR3 extends over 16 amino acids. Germline V gives CDR1 WNHNN, CDR2 SYGVQD (reference sequence). In DNA, the CDR3 is TGCGCCAGCAGTGGGACAGGGTCGTCTAGCACAGATACGCAGTATTTT. This encodes CASSGTGSSSTDTQYF.

The V call is TRBV11-3, the J call TRBJ2-2; D gene ambiguous. Germline values: CDR1 SGHNT, CDR2 YENEEA. This CDR3 has 15 amino acids. Trimming removed 1 base at V and 1 base at J, with 7 bases between. The CDR3: CASSLGHENTGELFF. The CDR3 coding sequence is TGTGCCAGCAGCTTAGGACACGAGAACACCGGGGAGCTGTTTTTT.

This clone was recorded a few times. V gene TRBV5-1 combines with J gene TRBJ1-1; possibly TRBD1 for D (6 bases). The CDR3 spans 15 residues. Germline V CDR1 and CDR2: SGHRS, YFSETQ. V lost 5 bases to trimming and J lost 2 bases, with 16 bases between them. For the CDR3, the DNA is TGCGCCAGCAGGCAGGCACAGGGCTTAAACACTGAAGCTTTCTTT. It is translated as CASRQAQGLNTEAFF.

The chain has TRBV19 and TRBJ1-2; no definite D call. The CDR3 totals 12 residues. The ends were cut back, 3 bases at V and 5 bases at J, with 7 bases in the middle. Per germline, CDR1 LNHDA and CDR2 SQIVND (reference sequence). This CDR3 reads CASSIPVYGYTF. The CDR3 DNA follows: TGTGCCAGTAGTATTCCAGTTTATGGCTACACCTTC.

The V and J genes are TRBV14 and TRBJ1-1; TRBD1 might be the D (5 bases). V gave up 0 bases and J gave up 8 bases, with 10 bases separating them. CDR1 is SGHDN, CDR2 FVKESK, per germline. The CDR3 runs to 13 residues. CDR3 region: CASSQEKWGEAFF. The CDR3 nucleotides read TGTGCCAGCAGCCAAGAAAAGTGGGGCGAAGCTTTCTTT. Full variable domain (outside the CDR3, taken from reference TRBV14 and TRBJ1-1): EAGVTQFPSHSVIEKGQTVTLRCDPISGHDNLYWYRRVMGKEIKFLLHFVKESKQDESGMPNNRFLAERTGGTYSTLKVQPAELEDSGVYFCASSQEKWGEAFFGQGTRLTVV.

CDR3 DNA: TGTGCCAGCAGTGAATCACAGGGGTCAGGTCAGCCCCAGCATTTT. Protein product: CASSESQGSGQPQHF. This chain links TRBV2 with TRBJ1-5, with 7 bases identical to TRBD1. The CDR3 is 15 residues long. Germline assignment: CDR1 SNHLY and CDR2 FYNNEI. V lost 2 bases, J lost 6 bases, and 7 bases stayed unmatched.